What follows are 20 T cell receptor beta chains derived from one specimen sequenced in a study of blood T cell repertoires in COVID-19. TCRdb's table, derived via immunoSEQ multiplex PCR, lists solely in-frame clones and lacks some. The top ten hold over 15% of the sample, which has about 50,000 clones, 83% seen once. Sequencing was carried out using peripheral blood. These receptors all come from a man in his forties with acute or convalescent COVID-19.

A single count supports this clone. The chain is built from TRBV3-1 (or the pseudogene TRBV3-2) and TRBJ2-2; a possible D gene is TRBD2 (6 bases). V was trimmed by 9 bases and J by 5 bases, leaving 16 bases between them. Germline V gene sequence: CDR1 LGHDT, CDR2 YNNKEL (reference sequence). The CDR3 contains 14 residues. For the CDR3, the DNA is TGTGCCAGTGGTGCGATAGCGGAGACCGGGGAGCTGTTTTTT. The encoded protein is CASGAIAETGELFF.

The chain is built from TRBV14 and TRBJ1-1, with unresolved D. Per the germline V gene, CDR1 is SGHDN and CDR2 is FVKESK. The CDR3 spans 13 residues. V was cut by 1 base and J by 5 bases, with 8 bases left in between. This CDR3 reads CASSQVLSTEAFF. The CDR3 DNA sequence: TGTGCCAGCAGCCAAGTTTTGAGTACTGAAGCTTTCTTT.

The rearrangement uses TRBV27 and TRBJ2-6; the D is unclear. Between the trimmed V and J ends, which lost 8 bases and 0 bases, there was a span of 14 bases. CDR3 size: 16 residues. CDR1 and CDR2 from the germline V gene are MNHEY and SMNVEV (reference sequence). CDR3 sequence: CASAGDSSSGANVLTF. The CDR3 DNA reads as TGTGCCAGCGCCGGAGACTCTAGCTCTGGGGCCAACGTCCTGACTTTC. The full variable domain, in which reference TRBV27 and TRBJ2-6 provide the parts outside the CDR3, is EAQVTQNPRYLITVTGKKLTVTCSQNMNHEYMSWYRQDPGLGLRQIYYSMNVEVTDKGDVPEGYKVSRKEKRNFPLILESPSPNQTSLYFCASAGDSSSGANVLTFGAGSRLTVL.

V usage is TRBV9 and J usage is TRBJ2-1; D is undetermined. The V gene lost 7 bases and the J gene lost 2 bases, with 13 bases spanning the gap. The CDR3 is 14 amino acids. CDR1 and CDR2 from the germline V gene are SGDLS and YYNGEE. CDR3 loop: CASSPPETYNEQFF. In DNA form, the CDR3 reads TGTGCCAGCTCCCCACCAGAAACCTACAATGAGCAGTTCTTC.

In this sample, this clone turned up once. The chain combines TRBV3-1 (or the pseudogene TRBV3-2) with TRBJ1-1; D remains unclear. Per the germline V gene, CDR1 is LGHDT and CDR2 is YNNKEL (reference sequence). V was trimmed by 1 base and J by 1 base, leaving 7 bases between them. The CDR3 is 14 amino acids. CDR3 sequence (DNA): TGTGCCAGCAGCCAAGGTGGCGGGAACACTGAAGCTTTCTTT. Translation: CASSQGGGNTEAFF.

J is TRBJ2-1 and V is TRBV5-1; no firm D call. The CDR3 extends over 13 amino acids. The V gene lost 2 bases and the J gene lost 4 bases, with 7 bases spanning the gap. Germline V gives CDR1 SGHRS, CDR2 YFSETQ. CDR3 sequence reads: CASSFPLYNEQFF. The CDR3 nucleotides are TGCGCCAGCAGCTTTCCGTTATACAATGAGCAGTTCTTC.

The chain joins TRBV6-5 to TRBJ1-3, with D perhaps matching TRBD1 (6 bases). Germline CDR1 is MNHEY and CDR2 is SVGAGI. This CDR3 has 15 residues. Trimming cost V 5 bases and J 4 bases, with 15 bases left between them. The CDR3 coding sequence is TGTGCCAGCAGTATAGCTACAGGGAAGGGAAACACCATATATTTT. It translates to CASSIATGKGNTIYF.

The chain combines TRBV19 with TRBJ2-3; 7 bases align to TRBD1. The J segment lost 0 bases and the V segment lost 5 bases, leaving 8 bases of the junction unmatched. The CDR3 sequence is 16 residues long. Germline-derived CDR1 and CDR2 are LNHDA and SQIVND (reference sequence). CDR3 DNA: TGTGCCAGTAGTTACTCCAGGGGGATGAGCACAGATACGCAGTATTTT. Translating it yields CASSYSRGMSTDTQYF. Supplemented by reference TRBV19 and TRBJ2-3, the full variable domain reads DGGITQSPKYLFRKEGQNVTLSCEQNLNHDAMYWYRQDPGQGLRLIYYSQIVNDFQKGDIAEGYSVSREKKESFPLTVTSAQKNPTAFYLCASSYSRGMSTDTQYFGPGTRLTVL.

The J gene is TRBJ2-7, the V gene TRBV3-1 (or the pseudogene TRBV3-2); 11 nucleotides align to TRBD1. The junction had 4 bases not matched to a gene; V was cut back by 5 bases and J by 1 base. The CDR3 consists of 15 residues. The germline V gene encodes CDR1 LGHDT and CDR2 YNNKEL (reference sequence). In DNA, the CDR3 is TGTGCCAGCAGCTACCGGGACAGGGGGTCCTACGAGCAGTACTTC. Amino acids: CASSYRDRGSYEQYF.

V is TRBV19 and J is TRBJ1-2; D not resolved. Germline V gene lookup returns CDR1 LNHDA and CDR2 SQIVND (reference sequence). V lost 6 bases to trimming and J lost 4 bases, with 9 bases between them. The CDR3 contains 12 residues. The CDR3 bases are TGTGCCAGTAGGAAGGAGGGCTATGGCTACACCTTC. This encodes CASRKEGYGYTF. The variable domain in full, completed from reference TRBV19 and TRBJ1-2, reads DGGITQSPKYLFRKEGQNVTLSCEQNLNHDAMYWYRQDPGQGLRLIYYSQIVNDFQKGDIAEGYSVSREKKESFPLTVTSAQKNPTAFYLCASRKEGYGYTFGSGTRLTVV.

This rearrangement joins TRBV19 to TRBJ2-7; TRBD1 might be the D (5 bases). Germline values: CDR1 LNHDA, CDR2 SQIVND (reference sequence). The germline V and J ends were trimmed by 1 base and 7 bases, with 11 bases remaining between them. The CDR3 has 13 amino acids. CDR3 sequence: CASSIVAGSEQYV. The CDR3 DNA follows: TGTGCCAGTAGTATAGTTGCAGGGTCTGAGCAGTACGTC.

This chain connects TRBV14 to TRBJ2-1; 7 nucleotides agree with TRBD2. Germline V gene data show CDR1 as SGHDN and CDR2 as FVKESK. V was pared by 4 bases and J by 6 bases, with 6 bases of the junction left unmatched. The CDR3 is made up of 14 amino acids. The CDR3: CASSPWTGGNEQFF. The CDR3 nucleotides are TGTGCCAGCAGCCCATGGACGGGGGGCAATGAGCAGTTCTTC.

The chain is built from TRBV6-1 and TRBJ2-5, with 8 bases identical to TRBD2. With V trimmed by 2 bases and J by 4 bases, 3 bases remained unmatched. This CDR3 is 14 amino acids long. Germline loops: CDR1 MNHNS, CDR2 SASEGT. This CDR3 is CASSEPAGVETQYF. CDR3 bases: TGTGCCAGCAGTGAACCAGCGGGGGTAGAGACCCAGTACTTC.

This rearrangement joins TRBV6-5 to TRBJ2-5; perhaps TRBD2 as D (6 bases). This CDR3 spans 14 amino acids. V was trimmed by 2 bases and J by 4 bases, leaving 11 bases between them. Per the germline V gene, CDR1 is MNHEY and CDR2 is SVGAGI. The CDR3 protein is CASSYLDGGETQYF. CDR3 DNA: TGTGCCAGCAGTTACCTTGACGGGGGAGAGACCCAGTACTTC.

The chain has TRBV2 and TRBJ2-2, with 9 bases aligning to TRBD2. CDR1 is SNHLY and CDR2 is FYNNEI in the germline V gene. This CDR3 is 15 amino acids long. With 7 bases clipped from V and 0 bases from J, the junction kept 3 bases outside the gene matches. CDR3 sequence reads: CASKTSGSNTGELFF. Here the CDR3 DNA reads TGTGCCAGCAAGACTAGCGGTTCGAACACCGGGGAGCTGTTTTTT. The variable domain in full, completed from reference TRBV2 and TRBJ2-2, reads EPEVTQTPSHQVTQMGQEVILRCVPISNHLYFYWYRQILGQKVEFLVSFYNNEISEKSEIFDDQFSVERPDGSNFTLKIRSTKLEDSAMYFCASKTSGSNTGELFFGEGSRLTVL.

The chain couples TRBV2 to TRBJ2-6; no clear D. The germline V gene has CDR1 SNHLY and CDR2 FYNNEI. The germline V and J ends were trimmed by 7 bases and 3 bases, with 10 bases remaining between them. The CDR3 is 14 residues long. CDR3 DNA sequence: TGTGCCAGCAAAGGAGTTAGTGGGGCCAACGTCCTGACTTTC. It encodes CASKGVSGANVLTF. Together with reference TRBV2 and TRBJ2-6, the CDR3 gives the full variable domain: EPEVTQTPSHQVTQMGQEVILRCVPISNHLYFYWYRQILGQKVEFLVSFYNNEISEKSEIFDDQFSVERPDGSNFTLKIRSTKLEDSAMYFCASKGVSGANVLTFGAGSRLTVL.

There are a few counts of this clone. The chain has TRBV6-5 and TRBJ1-5; 7 nucleotides agree with TRBD1. This CDR3 spans 15 amino acids. CDR1 is MNHEY, CDR2 SVGAGI, per germline. J was trimmed by 0 bases and V by 7 bases; bases with no gene match: 6. DNA of the CDR3: TGTGCCAGCATGCTACAGGGGAATAGCAATCAGCCCCAGCATTTT. This codes for CASMLQGNSNQPQHF.

J is TRBJ1-5 and V is TRBV9; D perhaps matches TRBD1 (5 bases). The CDR3 covers 15 residues. Germline V gene lookup returns CDR1 SGDLS and CDR2 YYNGEE. V gave up 4 bases and J gave up 3 bases, with 14 bases separating them. CDR3 nucleotides: TGTGCCAGCAGCCCTGGGGGGAGGGACAATCAGCCCCAGCATTTT. Amino acid sequence: CASSPGGRDNQPQHF.

The chain employs TRBV5-8 and TRBJ2-3, with 9 nucleotides matching TRBD1. V lost 6 bases, J lost 6 bases, and 11 bases stayed unmatched. Germline V gene sequence: CDR1 SGHTS, CDR2 YDEGEE. The CDR3 sequence is 15 residues long. The CDR3 sequence is CASTQPGQGVDTQYF. CDR3 nucleotides: TGTGCCAGCACCCAACCGGGACAGGGCGTCGATACGCAGTATTTT.

This chain joins TRBV13 and TRBJ2-7, with 12 positions matching TRBD1. Germline V gene lookup returns CDR1 PRHDT and CDR2 FYEKMQ (reference sequence). CDR3 size: 15 residues. DNA of the CDR3: TGTGCCAGCAGTTTAGGCGGGACAGGGGGCGTCGAGCAGTACGTC. It yields the protein CASSLGGTGGVEQYV.